This record covers a single T cell receptor beta chain. Its antigen specificity is not known. No clone much larger than this one lies a single base away; base qualities are absent. These data are taken from a study of identical twins' blood T cells (dated by TCRdb to about 2013). Background for the entire study: Approximately 52 million Illumina reads were obtained across some twelve libraries, comprising six alpha-chain and six beta-chain libraries. TCR alpha and beta chain repertoires of three pairs of monozygous twins were compared using next-generation sequencing to assess genetic influence on repertoire formation.

Paper-wide results and their limitations: The number of CDR3 clonotypes shared between two donors was mainly determined by the product of the cloneset sizes of the two donors, and no clear deviation from this trend was shown by twins. Independent studies were stated to be required to validate the proposed role of the TCRalpha J segment in MHC recognition during thymic selection. Looking at the most abundant TCRbeta clonotypes, every donor had more CDR3 sequences in common with her twin than with unrelated donors. Twin pairs were reported to be markedly more alike in V gene usage than unrelated donors were, even when looking at non-selected out-of-frame TCRbeta clonotypes. Because the twins were raised together, environmental influences could not be ruled out as an explanation for the similarity between twins.

The method behind the library was 5' RACE. TCRdb records Illumina Genome Analyzer IIx as the sequencer. RNA-based TCR cDNA libraries were prepared by a previously described protocol with several modifications. To prevent cross-contamination, sample-specific barcodes were introduced on both ends of each TCR cDNA library during cDNA synthesis and amplification. As for how the authors treated the data: Each library contained roughly 2.2 to 3.6 million CDR3-containing reads, and somewhere between about 90,000 and nearly 550,000 clonotypes were identified for each individual. After reads with improper barcode index combinations were thrown out, a cloneset for each library was built using the MiTCR software. MiTCR filtered or rescued low-quality reads and corrected PCR and sequencing errors when assembling CDR3 clonotypes. Artificial out-of-frame clonotypes were mapped to in-frame sequences, with one indel allowed in the CDR3, and then removed. Similarity of V and J gene usage between donors was measured as Jensen-Shannon divergence divided by mean entropy. The public reads were reanalyzed by TCRdb: fastp trimming at Q25, MiXCR alignment, in-frame beta chains only. One record per CDR3 amino acid sequence lists the most common genes and DNA. These V and J calls are TCRdb output, not the study's own analysis. This sample comprises fewer than 450,000 distinct CDR3 sequences, roughly 28% of them detected only once. The ten largest clones capture roughly 5.5% of the sample.

Six healthy women forming three monozygous twin pairs were used as donors. Each of the three twin pairs had been raised together, and the twins in each pair were thought likely to have encountered the same infectious agents and vaccines. TCR cDNA libraries were prepared from RNA that had been isolated from peripheral blood mononuclear cells. V is clipped by 2 bases and J by 1 base, and the sequence between their germline boundaries is 5 bases long. The cysteine opens and the phenylalanine closes a CDR3 of 13 amino acids. This entry keeps only the CDR3 DNA: 39 bases, framed from base 1. Sequenced material: PBMCs. The receptor's source is a woman aged 18-55 years in good health. Recombination joined TRBV12-3 or TRBV12-4 with TRBJ1-2; the D segment cannot be called with confidence. The CDR3 reads as follows: CASSLTDNYGYTF. In nucleotides, the sequence is TGTGCCAGCAGTTTAACGGATAACTATGGCTACACCTTC.